These 21 T cell receptor beta chains were all obtained from the same sample, sequenced in a study of blood T cell repertoires in COVID-19 (dated by TCRdb to 2020 to 2022). Library prep was done by the immunoSEQ multiplex PCR assay. This immuneACCESS table, as held by TCRdb, lists in-frame sequences with V and J called but not all clones. Of the missing ones, under half trace to an unresolved V gene in checked studies; the others have no known cause. Here the sample has 25,000 to 30,000 clones; 80% to 90% occur a single time. The ten biggest clones cover less than 3.5% of the sample. The sample was peripheral blood. The receptors originated from a human donor in a cohort sampled during active COVID-19.

The chain combines TRBV7-9 with TRBJ2-5, with 8 bases aligning to TRBD1. The CDR3 extends over 14 amino acids. V trimming: 1 base; J trimming: 4 bases; junction bases outside the gene matches: 2. Germline CDR1 and CDR2: SEHNR and FQNEAQ (reference sequence). In nucleotides, the CDR3 is TGTGCCAGCAGCTTAGTTACAGGGGGAGAGACCCAGTACTTC. This translates into CASSLVTGGETQYF.

The rearrangement uses TRBV6-5 and TRBJ2-5, with 7 bases fitting TRBD1. Per germline, CDR1 MNHEY and CDR2 SVGAGI. V dropped 0 bases and J dropped 5; count of bases not matched to a gene: 6. The CDR3 covers 15 residues. As DNA, the CDR3 is TGTGCCAGCAGTTACTCGAGTAGGGGGCTGGAGACCCAGTACTTC. Protein sequence: CASSYSSRGLETQYF.

V and J are TRBV11-2 and TRBJ2-2; D possibly corresponds to TRBD2 (6 bases). The CDR3 length is 15 residues. Germline values: CDR1 SGHAT, CDR2 FQNNGV. Trimming removed 8 bases at V and 8 bases at J, with 21 bases between. The DNA of the CDR3 is TGTGCCAGCTCCAGGAACGGGGGTGCGAGGGGGGAGCTGTTTTTT. Residues: CASSRNGGARGELFF. Full variable domain (outside the CDR3, taken from reference TRBV11-2 and TRBJ2-2): EAGVAQSPRYKIIEKRQSVAFWCNPISGHATLYWYQQILGQGPKLLIQFQNNGVVDDSQLPKDRFSAERLKGVDSTLKIQPAKLEDSAVYLCASSRNGGARGELFFGEGSRLTVL.

The rearrangement links TRBV5-1 to TRBJ2-1; 7 nucleotides line up with TRBD1. CDR3 length: 12 amino acids. In germline, CDR1 is SGHRS, CDR2 YFSETQ. The V gene end was trimmed by 5 bases and the J gene end by 7 bases; junction bases not matched to a gene: 3. CDR3 loop: CASRQGENEQFF. The CDR3 DNA follows: TGCGCCAGCAGGCAGGGGGAAAATGAGCAGTTCTTC.

This chain uses TRBV3-1 (or the pseudogene TRBV3-2) with TRBJ1-3; D unresolved. The CDR3 contains 12 residues. Germline values: CDR1 LGHDT, CDR2 YNNKEL (reference sequence). V lost 0 bases and J 7 bases, leaving 4 bases between the germline ends. The CDR3 nucleotides are TGTGCCAGCAGCCAAGATCCTAACACCATATATTTT. Its protein product is CASSQDPNTIYF.

The chain carries TRBV27 and TRBJ1-1; 9 bases fit TRBD1. The CDR3 spans 17 residues. Germline CDR1 MNHEY, CDR2 SMNVEV (reference sequence). V shed 1 base, J shed 3 bases, and the junction held 9 bases outside the gene matches. This CDR3 reads CASSLFRGQGGYTEAFF. CDR3 in DNA: TGTGCCAGCAGTTTATTCAGGGGACAGGGTGGGTACACTGAAGCTTTCTTT.

The rearrangement uses TRBV2 and TRBJ2-7; 7 nucleotides agree with TRBD1. Per germline, CDR1 SNHLY and CDR2 FYNNEI. The CDR3 length is 12 residues. V gave up 9 bases and J gave up 6 bases; unmatched junction bases: 8. The CDR3 DNA reads as TGTGCCAGTCGACAGGGATCGAGCGAGCAGTACTTC. Its translation: CASRQGSSEQYF.

V usage is TRBV29-1 and J usage is TRBJ1-1, with 11 bases aligning to TRBD1. The length of the CDR3 is 14 residues. Germline lookup yields CDR1 SQVTM and CDR2 ANQGSEA. The J segment lost 6 bases and the V segment lost 4 bases, leaving 7 bases of the junction unmatched. This CDR3 reads CSVAGDRGVPEAFF. DNA for the CDR3: TGCAGCGTTGCCGGGGACAGGGGGGTCCCTGAAGCTTTCTTT.

The V gene is TRBV7-9, the J gene TRBJ2-6, with D uncertain. The CDR3 sequence is 19 residues long. V was clipped by 5 bases and J by 0 bases, with 20 bases between them. Germline lookup yields CDR1 SEHNR and CDR2 FQNEAQ (reference sequence). The CDR3 DNA is TGTGCCAGCAGCCCTATTCCGGGTTCACCAAGCTCTGGGGCCAACGTCCTGACTTTC. Its protein product is CASSPIPGSPSSGANVLTF. The full variable domain, with the rest looked up from reference TRBV7-9 and TRBJ2-6, is DTGVSQNPRHKITKRGQNVTFRCDPISEHNRLYWYRQTLGQGPEFLTYFQNEAQLEKSRLLSDRFSAERPKGSFSTLEIQRTEQGDSAMYLCASSPIPGSPSSGANVLTFGAGSRLTVL.

This clone was counted once. The chain employs TRBV6-5 and TRBJ2-5; 7 nucleotides agree with TRBD2. From germline, CDR1 is MNHEY and CDR2 SVGAGI. With 7 bases clipped from V and 4 bases from J, the junction kept 3 bases outside the gene matches. This CDR3 contains 12 residues. The CDR3 DNA follows: TGTGCCAGCACCCCGGGAGGAGAGACCCAGTACTTC. Residues: CASTPGGETQYF.

For the CDR3, the DNA is TGTGCCAGCAGCCCCCGTGCGGGGGGCACAGATACGCAGTATTTT. This sequence encodes CASSPRAGGTDTQYF. The chain is built from TRBV9 and TRBJ2-3; 7 positions agree with TRBD2. Germline V gene data show CDR1 as SGDLS and CDR2 as YYNGEE. The CDR3 consists of 15 residues. V lost 4 bases and J lost 1; bases outside the gene matches: 6. The whole variable domain, filled in from reference TRBV9 and TRBJ2-3, reads DSGVTQTPKHLITATGQRVTLRCSPRSGDLSVYWYQQSLDQGLQFLIQYYNGEERAKGNILERFSAQQFPDLHSELNLSSLELGDSALYFCASSPRAGGTDTQYFGPGTRLTVL.

This chain links TRBV3-1 (or the pseudogene TRBV3-2) with TRBJ2-3; possibly TRBD1 for D (6 bases). V was pared by 6 bases and J by 0 bases, with 7 bases between. Germline V gives CDR1 LGHDT, CDR2 YNNKEL (reference sequence). The CDR3 is 13 amino acids. The CDR3 DNA is TGTGCCAGCAGGGGGGCTAGCACAGATACGCAGTATTTT. This encodes CASRGASTDTQYF.

This clone was counted between two and nine times. The rearrangement joins TRBV7-6 to TRBJ2-1; TRBD2 matches at 11 bases. This CDR3 has 15 amino acids. V trimming: 5 bases; J trimming: 6 bases; junction bases outside the gene matches: 6. Germline loops: CDR1 SGHVS, CDR2 FNYEAQ. In nucleotides, the CDR3 is TGTGCCAGCAGCCGCACTAGCGGGGGCCTCAATGAGCAGTTCTTC. It encodes CASSRTSGGLNEQFF.

The chain carries TRBV5-4 and TRBJ1-2, with D possibly matching TRBD1 (5 bases). This CDR3 is built from 14 residues. The V gene's germline CDR1 is SGHNT and CDR2 YYREEE (reference sequence). V was cut by 0 bases and J by 8 bases, with 14 bases left in between. The chain's CDR3 is CASSLAGRDGGYTF. In DNA form, the CDR3 reads TGTGCCAGCAGCTTGGCCGGCAGGGATGGGGGCTACACCTTC.

The chain carries TRBV24-1 and TRBJ2-1; D possibly corresponds to TRBD1 (5 bases). Trimming removed 9 bases from V and 9 bases from J, with 14 bases in between. CDR3 size: 12 residues. Germline V CDR1 and CDR2: KGHDR, SFDVKD. The CDR3 DNA reads TGTGCCACCGGCCATGCAGGGTCTGAGCAGTTCTTC. Amino acid sequence: CATGHAGSEQFF.

The chain combines TRBV6-4 with TRBJ2-3; 7 positions agree with TRBD1. Germline V CDR1 and CDR2: MRHNA, SNTAGT. J lost 2 bases, V lost 5 bases, and 10 bases had no gene match. The CDR3 is 16 amino acids. CDR3 sequence: CASSPRTGLPTDTQYF. CDR3 nucleotides: TGTGCCAGCAGTCCCCGGACAGGCCTCCCCACAGATACGCAGTATTTT.

This chain links TRBV11-2 with TRBJ2-3, with D perhaps matching TRBD2 (6 bases). Germline CDR1 and CDR2: SGHAT and FQNNGV. Trimming took off 5 bases at V and 5 bases at J, with 14 bases between the two ends. The CDR3 spans 14 residues. DNA for the CDR3: TGTGCCAGCAGCCCCCGGGACTCCCGAGATACGCAGTATTTT. Residues: CASSPRDSRDTQYF.

V is TRBV3-1 (or the pseudogene TRBV3-2) and J is TRBJ2-7, with D maybe TRBD2 (5 bases). Germline CDR1 and CDR2: LGHDT and YNNKEL (reference sequence). This CDR3 spans 16 amino acids. Trimming stripped 0 bases from V and 7 bases from J, with 19 bases between. CDR3 nucleotides: TGTGCCAGCAGCCAAGAGTTGCTAGCCGGTTCTAGGGAGCAGTACTTC. Encoded protein: CASSQELLAGSREQYF.

The V call is TRBV2, the J call TRBJ1-1; D remains unclear. Trimming stripped 6 bases from V and 0 bases from J, with 20 bases between. The V gene's germline CDR1 is SNHLY and CDR2 FYNNEI. The CDR3 has 17 residues. CDR3 in amino acids: CASRRMTNRFMNTEAFF. DNA of the CDR3: TGTGCCAGCAGGAGGATGACTAACAGATTCATGAACACTGAAGCTTTCTTT. Supplemented by reference TRBV2 and TRBJ1-1, the full variable domain reads EPEVTQTPSHQVTQMGQEVILRCVPISNHLYFYWYRQILGQKVEFLVSFYNNEISEKSEIFDDQFSVERPDGSNFTLKIRSTKLEDSAMYFCASRRMTNRFMNTEAFFGQGTRLTVV.

CDR3 sequence (DNA): TGTGCCAGCAGCCGGATCAGGGAGGGCAATCAGCCCCAGCATTTT. Its translation is CASSRIREGNQPQHF. The chain carries TRBV3-1 (or the pseudogene TRBV3-2) and TRBJ1-5; possibly TRBD1 for D (5 bases). Trimming took 4 bases from V and 2 from J, leaving 12 bases between them. CDR1 is LGHDT, CDR2 YNNKEL, per germline (reference sequence). The CDR3 spans 15 residues.

CDR3 coding DNA: TGTGCCAGCTCGCCAGGACAGGGGGACACCGGGGAGCTGTTTTTT. Protein: CASSPGQGDTGELFF. This rearrangement joins TRBV18 to TRBJ2-2, with TRBD1 matching 10 bases. This CDR3 region has 15 residues. Germline loops: CDR1 KGHSH, CDR2 LQKENI. V gave up 6 bases and J gave up 3 bases; unmatched junction bases: 4. Full variable domain (missing parts from reference TRBV18 and TRBJ2-2): NAGVMQNPRHLVRRRGQEARLRCSPMKGHSHVYWYRQLPEEGLKFMVYLQKENIIDESGMPKERFSAEFPKEGPSILRIQQVVRGDSAAYFCASSPGQGDTGELFFGEGSRLTVL.